The present T cell receptor beta chain was sequenced within a study of cytomegalovirus exposure and HLA in healthy donors (dated by TCRdb to 2016 to 2017). Regarding the research as a whole: An earlier analysis of roughly 610 of the donors reported roughly 300 Gb of sequence data and around 100 million unique TCR beta sequences obtained from approximately 180 million T cells. An early release that covered roughly 600 HLA-typed donors contained around 300 gigabases of sequencing data and 80 million or so unique TCR sequences. Of the roughly 420 genotyped donors, 65% to 90% were placed in the genetic ancestry cluster associated with self-reported Caucasian donors. The study aimed to test whether cataloging public T cell receptors could reveal signatures of past pathogen exposure. The study profiled the T cell repertoires of hundreds of subjects by immunosequencing and related them to cytomegalovirus serostatus. Besides the first cohort of approximately 670 subjects, a separate validation cohort made up of roughly 120 different subjects was used. High-throughput TCR immunosequencing, statistical association of individual TCRs with disease status, and machine learning were combined to predict cytomegalovirus infection status. A later analysis re-analyzed previously published TCR beta repertoires from hundreds of donors and added high-resolution HLA genotyping to study TCR occurrence patterns. The later analysis used no new phenotypic data to find candidate immune exposures, relying instead on TCR beta sequences and their occurrence across donors. To decide whether each TCR beta V gene segment behaved as functional or pseudogenic, an earlier analysis of approximately 590 of the donors relied on high-throughput TCR beta sequencing. Donor age, sex, ethnicity and CMV serostatus were collected together with the repertoire data. A later genetic analysis took genome-wide SNP genotypes for about 60% of the roughly 670 donors and used that subset as a discovery cohort. Every discovery cohort repertoire had been produced on one sequencing platform. HLA typing covered class I and class II loci at four-digit resolution. The number of donors typed differed by locus, with about 629-630 for A, B, C, DRB1 and DQB1, over 500 for DQA1, 606 for DPA1, and about 450 for DPB1. Roughly 5 DR-DQ haplotypes were handled as single units for association and clustering because linkage in the cohort was strong. Across under 500 genotyped donors of the cohort, an average of about 240,000 unique TCR beta nucleotide sequences per donor were sequenced, and roughly 20% of those sequences were non-productive.

Receptor amplification or capture employed the immunoSEQ multiplex PCR assay. For the multiplex PCR, a mixture combining 60 forward primers for TCR Vbeta segments and 13 reverse primers for TCR Jbeta segments was used. Amplification of the CDR3 region of rearranged TCR beta genes was performed with a multiplex PCR assay on genomic DNA. On the Illumina HiSeq System, the amplified TCR beta libraries were sequenced as 87-base-pair reads. In the paper's pipeline: A later analysis tallied 75 million to 95 million unique TCR beta chains across the 650 to 750 repertoires, and around 9.9 million of those chains were shared by two or more donors. A nearest-neighbor algorithm error-corrected the raw reads and collapsed the reads into unique sequences, merging closely related sequences to remove PCR and sequencing errors. To assign V, D and J gene segments, CDR3 sequences were aligned to IMGT reference sequences. For a sequence to be retained, a match of at least six nucleotides to both a V gene segment and a J gene segment was required. A rearrangement counted as productive if the CDR3 had no stop codons and remained in frame with V and J, and every other rearrangement counted as non-productive. Following IMGT convention, CDR3 was defined as the stretch from the second conserved V-encoded cysteine to the conserved J-encoded phenylalanine. In an earlier analysis of approximately 590 of the donors, sequences lacking an unambiguous match to a single V gene segment were excluded. In an earlier analysis of approximately 560 of the donors, a V segment was called functional when productive rearrangements were above 56.7%, and segregating when the standard deviation between donors exceeded 5%. A statistical classification framework was developed to diagnose cytomegalovirus status using the catalog of TCR beta chain sequences. In a later analysis, TCR nucleotide sequences were compared against IMGT/GENE-DB human TR gene sequences so that V and J genes could be assigned. A later analysis assigned CDR3 sequences and most-parsimonious VDJ recombination scenarios with the TCRdist pipeline. A later analysis defined each TCR beta chain by its CDR3 amino acid sequence plus V-gene family, and excluded reads lacking a unique V-gene family. As a way to deal with suspected cross-contamination and a sequencing artifact, a later analysis dropped 640 or so nucleotide sequences that were highly shared and had low generation probability. In a later analysis, a clonal expansion index was calculated for each public chain from normalized within-repertoire ranks of inferred template counts. A later analysis computed generation probabilities with a VDJ recombination model fitted to out-of-frame rearrangements, and checked the results against IGoR. Hypergeometric tests were used in a later analysis to score TCR-TCR, TCR-HLA and TCR-CMV co-occurrence, with a repertoire-size bias correction applied to the TCR pairs. False discovery rates were estimated in a later analysis by permuting HLA or CMV assignments 20 times. In a later analysis, co-occurring TCRs were grouped using DBSCAN, and TCRdist sequence similarity was added for clustering within HLA-allele-positive subsets. Co-occurrence clustering excluded repertoires with fewer than 30,000 or more than 120,000 public chains, plus five with anomalous nucleotide sharing. Entries here come from immuneACCESS through TCRdb and include only in-frame sequences with V and J called. Some clones fail to appear in such tables; in the studies checked, an unresolved V gene covers under half of the shortfall, and the cause of the remainder is unknown. That table gives V, J and clone size, and the DNA gave D and trimming. Here the sample has 200,000 to 250,000 clones; approximately 87% occur a single time. The ten largest clones add up to over 1% of the sample.

Overall study results and their limits: A few of the identified cytomegalovirus-associated TCR beta chains were confirmed in vitro to be specific for cytomegalovirus antigens. The study gave a list of some 150 TCR beta chains associated with cytomegalovirus. In a later analysis, most CMV-associated TCR beta chains were found to appear HLA-restricted, with HLA associations seemingly driven largely by CMV exposure. Specific HLA alleles were associated with 15,000 to 20,000 TCR beta sequences at a false discovery rate of 0.05 in a later analysis. V-gene and J-gene trimming of TCR beta chains was associated with a missense DCLRE1C variant in a later genetic analysis, and the association was replicated in an independent cohort. Sequencing depth was assumed to be roughly uniform across donors in the presence/absence analyses, though that assumption may not hold. HLA typing was unavailable for some donors at each locus, so association tests used only the typed subset. Because the 87-base-pair reads could not distinguish some IMGT-functional V segments, including TRBV6-2 and TRBV6-3, those segments were excluded. This cohort had only TCR beta chains sequenced, and the lack of alpha or paired-chain data limited which features could be detected. The classifier was reported to diagnose cytomegalovirus status with high specificity and sensitivity in both the original and validation cohorts. When HLA alleles, especially DR and DQ, strongly co-occurred, TCR associations were difficult to assign to individual alleles. The sequencing pipeline was judged likely to have produced a cluster of highly shared sequence variants as a technical artifact. In a later analysis, HLA-associated TCR beta chains were found to be more clonally expanded and to have lower generation probabilities than equally common non-associated chains. According to a later analysis, TCR association rates differed among HLA loci, with DRB1 alleles showing the most associated TCRs and HLA-C alleles showing the fewest. In an earlier analysis of approximately 590 of the donors, most TCR beta V segments appeared in productive rearrangements about 87% or about 30% of the time, broadly matching IMGT annotations. The only immune exposure information available for the cohort was CMV serostatus. According to a later analysis, parvovirus B19, influenza, CMV and Epstein-Barr virus appeared linked to several top co-occurrence clusters. While some public TCRs were present in many individuals, most TCR sequences turned up only very rarely across donors. Linkage disequilibrium might explain the correlated functional status among segregating V segments, but an unknown experimental factor could not be ruled out. The earlier analysis of about 600 of the donors excluded seventeen rarely observed V segments, including chromosome 9 orphons, because counts were too low. A further reported finding was that TCR beta sequences accurately predicted the HLA-A and HLA-B alleles for most subjects in the first cohort. The authors suggested that the approach could potentially be extended to other disease states and immunological phenotypes. According to a later genetic analysis, donors in an Asian-associated ancestry cluster had fewer N-insertions in productive TCRs than the approximately 700-donor mean.

Looking up the germline V gene yields CDR1 LGHNA and CDR2 YNFKEQ. Its CDR3 holds 17 amino acids, cysteine through phenylalanine. Only CDR3 DNA is held: 51 bases, read in frame from base 1. V and J are trimmed by 1 base and 4 bases, and the gene matches miss 4 bases of the junction. The cohort comprised some 700 healthy bone marrow donors. All cohort members were sampled while nominally healthy, although unrecorded immune exposures were likely present. Of the 670 or so cohort members, approximately 280 had positive CMV serostatus and approximately 400 had negative CMV serostatus, and CMV serostatus was not recorded for the donor. Every donor gave a peripheral blood sample, and the peripheral blood mononuclear cells from that sample were used for TCR beta sequencing. Genomic DNA was extracted from the blood cell samples with the Qiagen DNeasy Blood Extraction Kit. A note on this clone: This clone's antigen is unknown. No much larger clonotype is one base removed from it; base qualities were not supplied.

Material for sequencing was PBMCs. The V and J segments used are TRBV4-2 and TRBJ2-3; TRBD2 aligns with 14 central bases. The clonotype was recovered from a human donor in good health. The CDR3 protein is CASSQGLAGGPSDTQYF. The bases read TGTGCCAGCAGCCAAGGACTAGCGGGAGGGCCCTCAGATACGCAGTATTTT.